A single sample gave rise to the 14 T cell receptor beta chains below, sequenced in a study of blood T cell repertoires in COVID-19. The method was immunoSEQ multiplex PCR; TCRdb's version includes in-frame clones alone and lacks a portion of them. The repertoire includes around 81,000 clones, approximately 91% of them detected once, and just under 7.5% sits in the top ten. Material for sequencing was peripheral blood. The origin of the receptors is a man between 65 and 79 years old with acute or convalescent COVID-19.

The CDR3 region is CASSYRGLAGGTGELFF. Written as DNA, the CDR3 is TGTGCCAGCAGTTACCGTGGACTAGCGGGGGGGACCGGGGAGCTGTTTTTT. The chain links TRBV6-2 or TRBV6-3 to TRBJ2-2; 15 bases fit TRBD2. The ends lost 2 bases at V and 5 bases at J; junction bases unmatched: 3. Per germline, CDR1 MNHEY and CDR2 SVGEGT. The CDR3 extends over 17 amino acids.

The V and J genes are TRBV4-3 and TRBJ1-2, with a possible D match to TRBD1 (5 bases). V was shortened by 0 bases and J by 6 bases, with 14 bases between the two germline ends. CDR3 length equals 15 residues. Germline CDR1 reads LGHNA; CDR2 reads YSLEER. The CDR3: CASSQDLGTQNGYTF. CDR3 bases: TGCGCCAGCAGCCAAGATCTGGGGACTCAAAATGGCTACACCTTC.

The chain is built from TRBV7-9 and TRBJ2-4, with 7 positions matching TRBD1. The ends lost 3 bases at V and 0 bases at J; junction bases unmatched: 11. This CDR3 region has 18 residues. CDR1 and CDR2 from the germline V gene are SEHNR and FQNEAQ (reference sequence). For the CDR3, the DNA is TGTGCCAGCAGCTTGGGACAGCCGGGACAGTTAGCCAAAAACATTCAGTACTTC. This sequence encodes CASSLGQPGQLAKNIQYF. Looking up the rest from reference TRBV7-9 and TRBJ2-4 gives the full variable domain: DTGVSQNPRHKITKRGQNVTFRCDPISEHNRLYWYRQTLGQGPEFLTYFQNEAQLEKSRLLSDRFSAERPKGSFSTLEIQRTEQGDSAMYLCASSLGQPGQLAKNIQYFGAGTRLSVL.

This clone was found once. The rearrangement joins TRBV27 to TRBJ2-1; 13 nucleotides agree with TRBD2. CDR3 length equals 20 residues. The V gene end was trimmed by 3 bases and the J gene end by 0 bases; junction bases not matched to a gene: 11. The V gene's germline CDR1 is MNHEY and CDR2 SMNVEV (reference sequence). The CDR3 DNA follows: TGTGCCAGCAGTTTTTGGGTAACTAGCGGGGGGGTAAGCTCCTACAATGAGCAGTTCTTC. Protein product: CASSFWVTSGGVSSYNEQFF.

The chain links TRBV18 to TRBJ2-3, with 12 bases that match TRBD2. In germline, CDR1 is KGHSH, CDR2 LQKENI. The V segment lost 4 bases and the J segment 3 bases; nucleotides outside the gene matches: 2. This CDR3 region has 15 residues. The DNA for the CDR3 is TGTGCCAGCTCACAACTAGCGGGAGGTACAGATACGCAGTATTTT. It encodes CASSQLAGGTDTQYF.

CDR3 in DNA: TGTGCCAGCAGACGCTTAGCGGACTCCTACAATGAGCAGTTCTTC. Its protein product is CASRRLADSYNEQFF. This chain connects TRBV2 to TRBJ2-1; a possible D gene is TRBD2 (6 bases). The CDR3 is 15 amino acids. Between the trimmed V and J ends, which lost 6 bases and 0 bases, there was a span of 12 bases. Germline V gives CDR1 SNHLY, CDR2 FYNNEI.

This chain links TRBV28 with TRBJ2-7; TRBD1 is a possible D gene (6 bases). Germline V gene data show CDR1 as MDHEN and CDR2 as SYDVKM. The CDR3 runs to 13 residues. V was cut by 5 bases and J by 7 bases, with 15 bases left in between. In DNA form, the CDR3 reads TGTGCCAGCAGTACAACCCCTAGGGGGGAGCAGTACTTC. As protein: CASSTTPRGEQYF. The entire variable domain, with the rest obtained from reference TRBV28 and TRBJ2-7, is as follows: DVKVTQSSRYLVKRTGEKVFLECVQDMDHENMFWYRQDPGLGLRLIYFSYDVKMKEKGDIPEGYSVSREKKERFSLILESASTNQTSMYLCASSTTPRGEQYFGPGTRLTVT.

Only a few counts were recorded for this clone. The chain couples TRBV6-6 to TRBJ2-7; TRBD2 matches at 7 bases. V lost 0 bases and J lost 2; bases outside the gene matches: 7. This CDR3 spans 16 amino acids. Germline CDR1 and CDR2: MNHNY and SVGAGI (reference sequence). CDR3 sequence: CASSYSAGTIAYEQYF. The CDR3 nucleotides read TGTGCCAGCAGTTACTCTGCCGGGACTATCGCCTACGAGCAGTACTTC.

This chain connects TRBV2 to TRBJ2-1; D may be TRBD1 (5 bases). Germline CDR1 and CDR2: SNHLY and FYNNEI. CDR3 length equals 16 residues. The V gene lost 5 bases and the J gene lost 0 bases, with 14 bases spanning the gap. The CDR3 DNA is TGTGCCAGCAGTATCGACAGCCAAGTCTCCTACAATGAGCAGTTCTTC. It translates to CASSIDSQVSYNEQFF. The whole variable domain, remainder taken from reference TRBV2 and TRBJ2-1, is EPEVTQTPSHQVTQMGQEVILRCVPISNHLYFYWYRQILGQKVEFLVSFYNNEISEKSEIFDDQFSVERPDGSNFTLKIRSTKLEDSAMYFCASSIDSQVSYNEQFFGPGTRLTVL.

The J gene is TRBJ2-7, the V gene TRBV7-2; TRBD1 matches at 11 bases. Germline-derived CDR1 and CDR2 are SGHTA and FQGNSA. This CDR3 has 14 residues. Unmatched junction bases numbered 3, after V lost 5 bases and J lost 3 bases. The CDR3 spells CASSPGTGGYEQYF. In DNA form, the CDR3 reads TGTGCCAGCAGCCCCGGGACAGGGGGCTACGAGCAGTACTTC.

The chain recombines TRBV28 with TRBJ1-4; D unclear. Between the trimmed V and J ends, which lost 3 bases and 4 bases, there was a span of 12 bases. This CDR3 spans 15 amino acids. Germline V gene sequence: CDR1 MDHEN, CDR2 SYDVKM. The CDR3, as DNA: TGTGCCAGCAGTTTTAGTAGAGTCATTAATGAAAAACTGTTTTTT. This codes for CASSFSRVINEKLFF.

J is TRBJ2-7 and V is TRBV7-2, with 14 positions matching TRBD2. Germline trimming cut 2 bases from V and 12 bases from J; bases unmatched to any gene: 12. Germline loops: CDR1 SGHTA, CDR2 FQGNSA. This CDR3 contains 16 residues. CDR3 amino acids: CASSLRLGTSGGYMYF. The CDR3 coding sequence is TGTGCCAGCAGCTTAAGGCTCGGGACTAGCGGGGGCTACATGTACTTC.

The chain is built from TRBV2 and TRBJ2-1; 11 nucleotides line up with TRBD2. Looked up from germline, CDR1 is SNHLY and CDR2 is FYNNEI. This CDR3 comprises 15 residues. V trimming: 6 bases; J trimming: 6 bases; junction bases outside the gene matches: 7. CDR3 nucleotide sequence: TGTGCCAGCAGAGGGGAGCTAGCGGGGGGCAATGAGCAGTTCTTC. This translates into CASRGELAGGNEQFF.

This chain uses TRBV4-2 with TRBJ2-2, with D perhaps TRBD2 (7 bases). V lost 7 bases, J lost 4 bases, and 19 bases lay in between. The CDR3 runs 16 residues. The germline V gene encodes CDR1 LGHNA and CDR2 YNFKEQ. CDR3 DNA: TGTGCCAGCACCCCTAGGACGGGGGGCCCCACCGGGGAGCTGTTTTTT. Encoded protein: CASTPRTGGPTGELFF.